The present T cell receptor beta chain was sequenced within a study of post-analysis software for immune sequencing data (dated by TCRdb to between 2014 and 2017). The study in broad terms: Relapsing-remitting, secondary progressive and progressive-relapsing multiple sclerosis were recorded as disease courses, and subtype annotation was lacking for some patients. The patient repertoires were compared against around eleven previously published healthy control repertoires obtained from donors aged 6 to 25 years. A subset of samples was prepared in parallel using single-end sample barcoding, then pooled and co-amplified after Illumina adapter ligation. The full study reports these points: Direct clustering with F measure showed strong co-clustering of samples prepared in the same batch, prompting a batch-effect correction. The multiple sclerosis patient group was slightly younger than the control group. Significantly higher frequencies in patients than in controls were found for about five TRBV segments, including TRBV5-6, TRBV5-1 and TRBV20-1. Multiple sclerosis patients had significantly lower normalized Chao1 diversity than controls, a result that suggests substantial peripheral T-cell clonal expansion.

V ends up 7 bases short and J 7 bases short, with an unmatched junction base count of 5. The CDR3 has 12 amino acids, counting the end cysteine and phenylalanine. This entry keeps only the CDR3 DNA: 36 bases, framed from base 1. To demonstrate the VDJtools post-analysis software, TCR beta repertoires were profiled from the peripheral blood of roughly 12 young patients with multiple sclerosis. Multiple sclerosis patients were children and adolescents aged 6 to 15 years. Concerning this clonotype itself: Its antigen is currently not known. Qualities for individual bases were not recorded, and no much larger clone is one base off.

The library was generated by PCR. Data came from an Illumina HiSeq 2500. Unique molecular identifiers were incorporated into TCR beta cDNA libraries to reduce PCR and sequencing biases. Per 1 to 10 million input T cells, approximately 500,000 cDNA molecules were obtained, such that each molecule approximated one T cell. The patient libraries were prepared and sequenced with the same protocol used for the earlier healthy control dataset. Within a given batch, samples were prepared together, multiplexed and sequenced on the same HiSeq lane. Per the original workflow: Raw barcoded reads were processed with MIGEC, discarding single-read molecular identifier groups before consensus assembly and CDR3 extraction. VDJtools was used for post-analysis of the clonotype tables, and diversity was normalized by down-sampling every dataset to the size of the smallest sample. To correct batch-related cross-sample contamination, repertoire overlap clustering matched CDR3 amino acid sequences but not nucleotide sequences. Using fastp at Q25 and MiXCR, TCRdb reprocessed the public reads and kept productive beta chains. For every CDR3 protein sequence, its rows merge into one entry that carries the most common genes and DNA. The V and J calls here are based on TCRdb, not the publication. This sample gives more than 450,000 distinct CDR3 sequences in total; roughly 47% of them show up just once. The top ten hold under 2% of the sample.

The sequence joins TRBV12-3 or TRBV12-4 to TRBJ1-2; 8 middle bases align to TRBD1. Sample: blood. The TCR was taken from a girl under 18 with multiple sclerosis. The DNA is as follows: TGTGCCAGCACTACAGGGGGGGGTGGCTACACCTTC. Its translation reads: CASTTGGGGYTF.